Listed here are 4 T cell receptor beta chains from one sample, sequenced in a study of blood T cell repertoires in COVID-19. Some clones are missing from TCRdb's copy, which holds only in-frame ones; the method was immunoSEQ multiplex PCR. The sample has 250,000 to 350,000 clones, roughly 90% seen once; the top ten hold about 10%. The sequencing sample was made of peripheral blood. The receptors stem from a woman in her twenties or thirties with COVID-19, enrolled during active disease.

CDR3 sequence (DNA): TGTGCCAGCAGTGAATACCGGGACAGGGACGAAAAACTGTTTTTT. Translating it yields CASSEYRDRDEKLFF. The rearrangement joins TRBV25-1 to TRBJ1-4; 9 bases agree with TRBD1. The CDR3 extends over 15 amino acids. The junction had 4 bases not matched to a gene; V was cut back by 0 bases and J by 8 bases. Germline assignment: CDR1 MGHDK and CDR2 SYGVNS.

V and J are TRBV13 and TRBJ2-7; 11 positions match TRBD1. The CDR3 sequence is 15 residues long. Losses at the gene ends were 2 bases for V and 3 bases for J; bases not matched to a gene: 3. CDR1 and CDR2 from the germline V gene are PRHDT and FYEKMQ (reference sequence). The CDR3: CASSLPGQGVYEQYF. In DNA, the CDR3 is TGTGCCAGCAGCTTACCGGGACAGGGGGTCTACGAGCAGTACTTC.

The V and J genes are TRBV25-1 and TRBJ1-6, with D possibly being TRBD1 (6 bases). CDR1 MGHDK and CDR2 SYGVNS come from the germline V gene. The CDR3 runs to 16 residues. V gave up 3 bases and J gave up 8 bases, with 17 bases separating them. The CDR3 DNA follows: TGTGCCAGCAGTGACAGTCTGGGACATACCGATTCACCCCTCCACTTT. It is translated as CASSDSLGHTDSPLHF.

This clone has only a few counts. The rearrangement links TRBV19 to TRBJ1-5; unclear D gene. In germline, CDR1 is LNHDA, CDR2 SQIVND (reference sequence). The CDR3 is made up of 12 amino acids. V lost 5 bases and J lost 0, with 2 bases in between. The CDR3 is CASSHSNQPQHF. CDR3 nucleotides: TGTGCCAGTAGTCATAGCAATCAGCCCCAGCATTTT.